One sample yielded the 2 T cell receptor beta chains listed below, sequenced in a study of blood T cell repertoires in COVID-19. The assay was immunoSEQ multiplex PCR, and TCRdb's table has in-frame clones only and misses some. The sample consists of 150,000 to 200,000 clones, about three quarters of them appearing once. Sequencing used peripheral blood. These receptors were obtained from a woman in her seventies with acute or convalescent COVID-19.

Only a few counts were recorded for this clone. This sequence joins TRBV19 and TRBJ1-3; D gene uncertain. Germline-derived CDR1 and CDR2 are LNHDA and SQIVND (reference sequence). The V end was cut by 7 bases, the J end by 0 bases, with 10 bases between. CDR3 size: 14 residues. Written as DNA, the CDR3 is TGTGCCAGTACAGCTGCAGGCTCTGGAAACACCATATATTTT. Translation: CASTAAGSGNTIYF. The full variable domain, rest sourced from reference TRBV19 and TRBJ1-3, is DGGITQSPKYLFRKEGQNVTLSCEQNLNHDAMYWYRQDPGQGLRLIYYSQIVNDFQKGDIAEGYSVSREKKESFPLTVTSAQKNPTAFYLCASTAAGSGNTIYFGEGSWLTVV.

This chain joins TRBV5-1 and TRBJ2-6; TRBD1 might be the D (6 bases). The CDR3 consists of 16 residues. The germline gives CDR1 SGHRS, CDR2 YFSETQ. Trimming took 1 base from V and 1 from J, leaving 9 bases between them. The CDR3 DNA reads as TGCGCCAGCAGCTTGACCACAGGGTCTGGGGCCAACGTCCTGACTTTC. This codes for CASSLTTGSGANVLTF.